This TCR beta chain was captured by sequencing in a study of Graves' ophthalmopathy and Graves' hyperthyroidism. Patients were excluded if they had other autoimmune diseases or uncontrolled infections, and likewise if pregnancy or lactation applied. This clonotype was seen repeatedly, ten times or more. Amplifying from RNA transcripts, the study obtained TCR beta CDR3 regions. The authors performed first-round RT-PCR with HTBI primers and then a second-round multiplex PCR. TCRdb reanalysed the multiplex PCR reads using MiXCR and keeps one entry per CDR3 protein. The sample carries 740,000 or so distinct CDR3 sequences, 35% to 50% recorded once. Germline lookup yields CDR1 SNHLY and CDR2 FYNNEI. V was cut by 2 bases and J by 8 bases, with 12 bases left in between. CDR3 length: 13 residues.

The chain carries TRBV2 and TRBJ1-2; D remains unclear. This TCR was recovered from an adult man with Graves' ophthalmopathy. The sequencing input was peripheral blood. DNA for the CDR3: TGTGCCAGCAGTGAAATTAGGGAACCGGGCTACACCTTC. Amino acid sequence: CASSEIREPGYTF.